One sample yielded the 17 T cell receptor beta chains listed below, sequenced in a study of OX40 agonist ivuxolimab in advanced cancers. Repertoires were generated with immunoSEQ multiplex PCR, while TCRdb's copy carries only in-frame clones and drops some. Here the sample spans approximately 52,000 clones, about four fifths being singletons. The sample here was CD4+ or CD8+ T cells sorted from blood, taken in a trial of the OX40 agonist ivuxolimab. All receptors derive from an adult with an advanced solid tumor such as melanoma, head and neck, liver or kidney cancer.

DNA of the CDR3: TGTGCCAGCAGTGCCGGGATAGCGGGGCCCGGGGATACGCAGTATTTT. Protein product: CASSAGIAGPGDTQYF. This chain uses TRBV27 with TRBJ2-3, with 8 bases aligning to TRBD2. J gave up 6 bases and V 5 bases, and 13 bases lay outside the gene matches. The length of the CDR3 is 16 residues. Per germline, CDR1 MNHEY and CDR2 SMNVEV (reference sequence).

The chain carries TRBV30 and TRBJ1-1; maybe TRBD1 (5 bases). Trimming took 0 bases from V and 1 from J, leaving 9 bases between them. The CDR3 has 14 residues. CDR1 is GTSNPN and CDR2 is SVGIG in the germline V gene (reference sequence). The CDR3 sequence is CAWSVKGTNTEAFF. The CDR3 nucleotides read TGTGCCTGGAGTGTGAAGGGGACGAACACTGAAGCTTTCTTT.

The chain is built from TRBV11-2 and TRBJ2-1; either TRBD1 or TRBD2 may fit D (7 bases each). CDR1 is SGHAT and CDR2 is FQNNGV in the germline V gene. Trimming shortened V by 5 bases and J by 8 bases, and 19 bases separated the two germline ends. The CDR3 extends over 15 amino acids. CDR3 in amino acids: CASSPVGGGFDEQFF. The CDR3, as DNA: TGTGCCAGCAGCCCCGTGGGAGGGGGCTTCGATGAGCAGTTCTTC.

V is TRBV6-6 and J is TRBJ2-2, with 8 positions matching TRBD1. Trimming cost V 10 bases and J 1 base; bases outside gene matches: 5. The CDR3 has 14 amino acids. The germline CDR1 and CDR2 sequences are MNHNY and SVGAGI (reference sequence). The CDR3 DNA sequence: TGTGCCATTCACGGGACAGGGAACACCGGGGAGCTGTTTTTT. Its translation: CAIHGTGNTGELFF.

This chain links TRBV19 with TRBJ1-4; no definite D call. The length of the CDR3 is 15 residues. Trimming left V 7 bases short and J 5 bases short, with 17 bases between. Germline CDR1 LNHDA, CDR2 SQIVND (reference sequence). The CDR3 bases are TGTGCCAGTAAACAACCGGGTTGGTCAAATGAAAAACTGTTTTTT. As protein: CASKQPGWSNEKLFF.

V gene TRBV9 combines with J gene TRBJ2-1, with TRBD1 identical over 9 bases. Germline assignment: CDR1 SGDLS and CDR2 YYNGEE. The V segment lost 0 bases and the J segment 9 bases; nucleotides outside the gene matches: 10. CDR3 size: 16 residues. In nucleotides, the CDR3 is TGTGCCAGCAGCGTAGCTGGGACAGGGATTTGGGGTGAGCAGTTCTTC. Encoded protein: CASSVAGTGIWGEQFF.

The J gene is TRBJ1-1, the V gene TRBV11-2; D might be TRBD1 (5 bases). The germline gives CDR1 SGHAT, CDR2 FQNNGV. The CDR3 runs to 14 residues. V was clipped by 3 bases and J by 1 base, with 9 bases between them. The CDR3 loop is CASSFNQGNTEAFF. For the CDR3, the DNA is TGTGCCAGCAGCTTTAATCAGGGGAACACTGAAGCTTTCTTT.

The chain couples TRBV7-9 to TRBJ2-2; TRBD2 is a possible D gene (5 bases). Germline V CDR1 and CDR2: SEHNR, FQNEAQ (reference sequence). Trimming left V 11 bases short and J 6 bases short, with 16 bases between. The CDR3 spans 13 residues. The CDR3 reads CAFGSTRAGELFF. CDR3 coding DNA: TGTGCCTTTGGGAGTACGCGGGCCGGGGAGCTGTTTTTT.

There are a few counts of this clone. The rearrangement uses TRBV18 and TRBJ1-2; weak D call: TRBD1 (5 bases). Per germline, CDR1 KGHSH and CDR2 LQKENI. Trimming removed 3 bases at V and 0 bases at J, with 11 bases between. The CDR3 spans 15 residues. CDR3 DNA sequence: TGTGCCAGCTCACCGGGACCGCTAGCTAACTATGGCTACACCTTC. It yields the protein CASSPGPLANYGYTF.

This chain connects TRBV29-1 to TRBJ2-5; 9 bases fit TRBD1. This CDR3 comprises 15 residues. V lost 3 bases and J lost 5; bases outside the gene matches: 10. Germline CDR1 SQVTM, CDR2 ANQGSEA. In nucleotides, the CDR3 is TGCAGCGTTGAGGCCCTGGACAGGGGCACCGAGACCCAGTACTTC. It is translated as CSVEALDRGTETQYF.

The chain couples TRBV7-3 to TRBJ2-1, with D hard to call. Trimming removed 1 base at V and 7 bases at J, with 11 bases between. In germline, CDR1 is SGHTA, CDR2 FQGTGA. The CDR3 length is 14 residues. In nucleotides, the CDR3 is TGTGCCAGCAGCTTAATGTACTGGCCAAATGAGCAGTTCTTC. Translating it yields CASSLMYWPNEQFF.

The chain links TRBV5-4 to TRBJ2-5; TRBD2 agrees at 12 bases. V was pared by 4 bases and J by 4 bases, with 5 bases of the junction left unmatched. Germline V gene data show CDR1 as SGHNT and CDR2 as YYREEE (reference sequence). The CDR3 contains 15 residues. The CDR3 DNA is TGTGCCAGCAGCCGAGGGGGACTAGCGGGAGAGACCCAGTACTTC. Its translation is CASSRGGLAGETQYF.

The CDR3 DNA sequence: TGTGCCAGCAGGGTCCGGGACAGGGGTCACGAGCAGTACTTC. It codes for CASRVRDRGHEQYF. The V and J genes are TRBV6-1 and TRBJ2-7, with 10 bases matching TRBD1. The V and J ends lost 6 bases and 5 bases, in that order; junction bases with no gene match: 7. From germline, CDR1 is MNHNS and CDR2 SASEGT. CDR3 length: 14 amino acids.

The J gene is TRBJ2-3, the V gene TRBV5-8; D gene ambiguous. The CDR3 is made up of 14 amino acids. Trimming stripped 0 bases from V and 3 bases from J, with 8 bases between. CDR1 and CDR2 (germline): SGHTS, YDEGEE. The CDR3: CASSLAYGTDTQYF. CDR3 coding DNA: TGTGCCAGCAGCTTGGCCTACGGTACAGATACGCAGTATTTT.

The genes are TRBV30 and TRBJ2-3; D could derive from TRBD1 or TRBD2 (6 bases each). Germline V gene lookup returns CDR1 GTSNPN and CDR2 SVGIG (reference sequence). The CDR3 is 14 residues long. V was clipped by 4 bases and J by 2 bases, with 13 bases between them. The CDR3 sequence: CAWNGGRSTDTQYF. The CDR3 bases are TGTGCCTGGAACGGGGGCCGCTCCACAGATACGCAGTATTTT.

This rearrangement joins TRBV4-1 to TRBJ1-5, with a weak D call TRBD1 (6 bases). This CDR3 comprises 15 residues. V lost 1 base and J 9 bases, leaving 16 bases between the germline ends. Per germline, CDR1 MGHRA and CDR2 YSYEKL. For the CDR3, the DNA is TGCGCCAGCAGCCAAGGCGAAGGGGACACCCGGCCCCAGCATTTT. Translating it yields CASSQGEGDTRPQHF.

This clone appeared a single time. The chain has TRBV7-2 and TRBJ2-1; D is possibly TRBD1 (7 bases). Germline V lookup: CDR1 SGHTA, CDR2 FQGNSA. V was pared by 2 bases and J by 6 bases, with 17 bases between. The CDR3 has 16 amino acids. The CDR3: CASSLFQGGGGNEQFF. The CDR3 region has the DNA TGTGCCAGCAGCTTATTTCAGGGGGGAGGAGGCAATGAGCAGTTCTTC.